The 7 T cell receptor beta chains below were found in one sample sequenced in a study of PD-1 blockade in classical Hodgkin lymphoma. Every patient experienced relapse after autologous stem cell transplantation, and brentuximab vedotin exposure varied. Using immunoSEQ multiplex PCR, the repertoire was profiled, and TCRdb retains in-frame clones only, with some absent. The sample includes some 7,100 clones, about three quarters of them seen just once. The material sequenced was peripheral blood mononuclear cells (PBMCs), taken at baseline. The receptors derive from a human donor with classical Hodgkin lymphoma.

The CDR3 DNA follows: TGTGCCAGCAGCCCAACCTCGAGGGCCAACGTCCTGACTTTC. This codes for CASSPTSRANVLTF. This sequence joins TRBV7-2 and TRBJ2-6; unclear D gene. CDR3 length: 14 amino acids. From germline, CDR1 is SGHTA and CDR2 FQGNSA. The ends were cut back, 5 bases at V and 5 bases at J, with 10 bases in the middle.

This clone was observed once. J is TRBJ2-7 and V is TRBV5-1; D perhaps matches TRBD2 (6 bases). From germline, CDR1 is SGHRS and CDR2 YFSETQ. The CDR3 spans 15 residues. V lost 0 bases and J lost 2, with 12 bases in between. CDR3 in amino acids: CASSLESGGTYEQYF. DNA of the CDR3: TGCGCCAGCAGCTTGGAATCCGGGGGAACCTACGAGCAGTACTTC.

The rearrangement links TRBV7-8 to TRBJ2-7; TRBD1 matches at 10 bases. Germline-derived CDR1 and CDR2 are SGHVS and FQNEAQ. The J segment lost 0 bases and the V segment lost 5 bases, leaving 4 bases of the junction unmatched. This CDR3 spans 15 amino acids. This CDR3 is CASSTGQGGSYEQYF. Here the CDR3 DNA reads TGTGCCAGCAGCACAGGACAGGGGGGCTCCTACGAGCAGTACTTC. Together with reference TRBV7-8 and TRBJ2-7, the CDR3 gives the full variable domain: GAGVSQSPRYKVAKRGQDVALRCDPISGHVSLFWYQQALGQGPEFLTYFQNEAQLDKSGLPSDRFFAERPEGSVSTLKIQRTQQEDSAVYLCASSTGQGGSYEQYFGPGTRLTVT.

This clone has only a few counts. This chain uses TRBV7-8 with TRBJ2-1; perhaps TRBD1 as D (6 bases). The CDR3 totals 13 residues. Between the trimmed V and J ends, which lost 3 bases and 6 bases, there was a span of 9 bases. Germline CDR1 is SGHVS and CDR2 is FQNEAQ. The CDR3 DNA sequence: TGTGCCAGCAGCTTGACAGGTCTCAATGAGCAGTTCTTC. This sequence encodes CASSLTGLNEQFF.

The table lists this clone with a count of one. This chain links TRBV7-2 with TRBJ2-7; tentatively, D is TRBD2 (6 bases). This CDR3 region has 17 residues. Trimming left V 4 bases short and J 0 bases short, with 19 bases between. Germline CDR1 is SGHTA and CDR2 is FQGNSA. CDR3: CASSSSDSSAHSYEQYF. CDR3 nucleotide sequence: TGTGCCAGCAGCTCCTCCGACTCTAGCGCTCACTCCTACGAGCAGTACTTC. Full variable domain (remainder filled in from reference TRBV7-2 and TRBJ2-7): GAGVSQSPSNKVTEKGKDVELRCDPISGHTALYWYRQSLGQGLEFLIYFQGNSAPDKSGLPSDRFSAERTGGSVSTLTIQRTQQEDSAVYLCASSSSDSSAHSYEQYFGPGTRLTVT.

The chain recombines TRBV10-3 with TRBJ1-5, with D unresolved. The V gene's germline CDR1 is ENHRY and CDR2 SYGVKD. CDR3 length equals 15 residues. Trimming stripped 0 bases from V and 0 bases from J, with 6 bases between. Written as DNA, the CDR3 is TGTGCCATCAGTGAGTCGGCAGATAGCAATCAGCCCCAGCATTTT. Its translation: CAISESADSNQPQHF.

The chain combines TRBV6-6 with TRBJ1-1; TRBD1 matches at 9 bases. In germline, CDR1 is MNHNY, CDR2 SVGAGI (reference sequence). The CDR3 covers 15 residues. Germline trimming cut 2 bases from V and 0 bases from J; bases unmatched to any gene: 1. The CDR3 bases are TGTGCCAGCAGTTACGGGACAGGGATGAACACTGAAGCTTTCTTT. It codes for CASSYGTGMNTEAFF.